The T cell receptor (beta chain) described here comes from a study of blood T cell repertoires in COVID-19. Profiling relied on immunoSEQ multiplex PCR, and the TCRdb table lists in-frame clones only, not all of them. The sample records just over 200,000 clones, about nine tenths being singletons. Trimming removed 3 bases at V and 4 bases at J, with 11 bases between. This CDR3 is 13 amino acids long. Germline lookup yields CDR1 SGHRS and CDR2 YFSETQ. This sequence was found in an elderly man with acute or convalescent COVID-19. The sequenced sample consisted of peripheral blood. The chain links TRBV5-1 to TRBJ2-7, with D perhaps matching TRBD2 (6 bases). CDR3 sequence: CASSYRELYEQYF. CDR3 nucleotide sequence: TGCGCCAGCAGCTATCGGGAGCTGTACGAGCAGTACTTC.